These 27 T cell receptor beta chains came from one sample sequenced in a study of technical replicates of blood from a handful of donors. Measured with immunoSEQ multiplex PCR; TCRdb has only the in-frame clones, and not every one. The data show 75,000 to 90,000 clones, roughly 94% seen once. The sample comprised T cells isolated from PBMCs. These receptors came from a human donor in good health.

The chain recombines TRBV5-4 with TRBJ1-2; 7 nucleotides align to TRBD1. CDR1 and CDR2 (germline): SGHNT, YYREEE (reference sequence). V trimming: 5 bases; J trimming: 2 bases; junction bases outside the gene matches: 9. The CDR3 has 15 amino acids. CDR3 DNA sequence: TGTGCCAGCAGTTCCAAACCGGGACAGAACTATGGCTACACCTTC. Its protein product is CASSSKPGQNYGYTF.

The chain employs TRBV27 and TRBJ2-7; perhaps TRBD2 as D (5 bases). Germline CDR1 is MNHEY and CDR2 is SMNVEV (reference sequence). The CDR3 length is 13 residues. V lost 3 bases and J lost 5, with 11 bases in between. CDR3 in DNA: TGTGCCAGCAGTTTCGAGGGAATCCACGAGCAGTACTTC. Encoded protein: CASSFEGIHEQYF.

This clone was counted a single time. This chain uses TRBV18 with TRBJ2-7; D is ambiguous. The CDR3 is made up of 13 amino acids. V dropped 0 bases and J dropped 5 bases, with 8 bases sitting between them. From germline, CDR1 is KGHSH and CDR2 LQKENI. Here the CDR3 reads CASSPPVADEQYF. CDR3 nucleotide sequence: TGTGCCAGCTCACCACCGGTAGCAGACGAGCAGTACTTC.

This sequence joins TRBV7-3 and TRBJ2-3; D might be TRBD2 (5 bases). This CDR3 spans 15 amino acids. Germline CDR1 is SGHTA and CDR2 is FQGTGA. V was cut by 5 bases and J by 4 bases, with 16 bases left in between. The CDR3 loop is CASSVGFFGADTQYF. CDR3 coding DNA: TGTGCCAGCAGCGTGGGTTTTTTCGGGGCAGATACGCAGTATTTT.

The V call is TRBV11-3, the J call TRBJ1-4; tentative D call: TRBD1 (6 bases). Germline V gene sequence: CDR1 SGHNT, CDR2 YENEEA. The CDR3 spans 13 residues. V was shortened by 2 bases and J by 5 bases, with 6 bases between the two germline ends. For the CDR3, the DNA is TGTGCCAGCAGCTTACAGGGGAATGAAAAACTGTTTTTT. Translated, it gives CASSLQGNEKLFF. Based on the CDR3 plus reference TRBV11-3 and TRBJ1-4, the full variable domain is EAGVVQSPRYKIIEKKQPVAFWCNPISGHNTLYWYLQNLGQGPELLIRYENEEAVDDSQLPKDRFSAERLKGVDSTLKIQPAELGDSAVYLCASSLQGNEKLFFGSGTQLSVL.

The chain recombines TRBV4-3 with TRBJ2-1; perhaps TRBD2 as D (6 bases). The CDR3 is 17 amino acids. Between the trimmed V and J ends, which lost 3 bases and 8 bases, there was a span of 23 bases. Germline lookup yields CDR1 LGHNA and CDR2 YSLEER. CDR3 loop: CASSQGPGRLVGDEQFF. CDR3 sequence (DNA): TGCGCCAGCAGCCAGGGCCCCGGGAGACTTGTCGGCGATGAGCAGTTCTTC.

CDR3 loop: CASSRWTSDTDTQYF. DNA for the CDR3: TGTGCCAGCAGCCGTTGGACTAGCGACACAGATACGCAGTATTTT. The V gene is TRBV4-2, the J gene TRBJ2-3; the match to TRBD2 covers 9 bases. CDR3 length equals 15 residues. The V segment lost 4 bases and the J segment 2 bases; nucleotides outside the gene matches: 4. Germline CDR1 and CDR2: LGHNA and YNFKEQ.

The rearrangement joins TRBV28 to TRBJ1-2, with D perhaps matching TRBD1 (5 bases). CDR1 MDHEN and CDR2 SYDVKM come from the germline V gene. The CDR3 is 14 amino acids. Trimming removed 5 bases at V and 5 bases at J, with 15 bases between. The CDR3 region has the DNA TGTGCCAGCAGTCCAGACAGTAGGATATATGGCTACACCTTC. The encoded protein is CASSPDSRIYGYTF.

J is TRBJ2-1 and V is TRBV6-6; D might be TRBD2 (6 bases). V lost 2 bases and J lost 3, with 8 bases in between. Germline V lookup: CDR1 MNHNY, CDR2 SVGAGI (reference sequence). The CDR3 sequence is 14 residues long. The CDR3 spells CASSYGGNYNEQFF. CDR3 nucleotide sequence: TGTGCCAGCAGTTACGGGGGGAACTACAATGAGCAGTTCTTC.

The CDR3 nucleotides are TGCGCCAGCAGCTCAGGGAAAAACTATGGCTACACCTTC. Its protein product is CASSSGKNYGYTF. The J gene is TRBJ1-2, the V gene TRBV5-1; possible D gene TRBD1, 5 bases. Trimming shortened V by 3 bases and J by 2 bases, and 8 bases separated the two germline ends. The germline CDR1 and CDR2 sequences are SGHRS and YFSETQ. The CDR3 covers 13 residues. The full variable domain, completed using reference TRBV5-1 and TRBJ1-2, is KAGVTQTPRYLIKTRGQQVTLSCSPISGHRSVSWYQQTPGQGLQFLFEYFSETQRNKGNFPGRFSGRQFSNSRSEMNVSTLELGDSALYLCASSSGKNYGYTFGSGTRLTVV.

V usage is TRBV30 and J usage is TRBJ2-3; the D is unclear. The CDR3 is 14 amino acids. Germline loops: CDR1 GTSNPN, CDR2 SVGIG (reference sequence). Trimming removed 2 bases at V and 3 bases at J, with 12 bases between. CDR3 sequence reads: CAWSSQDRTDTQYF. CDR3 in DNA: TGTGCCTGGAGTAGCCAGGATAGGACAGATACGCAGTATTTT.

The chain uses TRBV19 and TRBJ2-3; a possible D gene is TRBD2 (6 bases). The V gene lost 9 bases and the J gene lost 4 bases, with 17 bases spanning the gap. This CDR3 has 14 amino acids. Germline CDR1 LNHDA, CDR2 SQIVND (reference sequence). The CDR3 DNA is TGTGCCAGCGCCGGATGGAGGGACTCAGATACGCAGTATTTT. It encodes CASAGWRDSDTQYF.

The rearrangement joins TRBV27 to TRBJ2-5; 7 nucleotides agree with TRBD2. From germline, CDR1 is MNHEY and CDR2 SMNVEV (reference sequence). The CDR3 is made up of 15 amino acids. V dropped 5 bases and J dropped 1; count of bases not matched to a gene: 7. CDR3 loop: CASSPLRTSQETQYF. CDR3 in DNA: TGTGCCAGCAGTCCCTTGCGGACTAGCCAAGAGACCCAGTACTTC.

The J gene is TRBJ1-1, the V gene TRBV5-1, with unresolved D. The CDR3 sequence is 15 residues long. The germline V and J ends were trimmed by 2 bases and 0 bases, with 11 bases remaining between them. In germline, CDR1 is SGHRS, CDR2 YFSETQ. The CDR3 nucleotides are TGCGCCAGCAGCTTCTCAGGCAAAATGAACACTGAAGCTTTCTTT. Its protein is CASSFSGKMNTEAFF.

V is TRBV5-1 and J is TRBJ1-5; 9 bases fit TRBD1. The V gene's germline CDR1 is SGHRS and CDR2 YFSETQ. J was trimmed by 2 bases and V by 0 bases; bases with no gene match: 6. This CDR3 has 17 residues. CDR3 residues: CASSLGDRGFGNQPQHF. DNA of the CDR3: TGCGCCAGCAGCTTGGGTGACAGGGGGTTTGGCAATCAGCCCCAGCATTTT.

The V gene is TRBV9, the J gene TRBJ2-5; 7 positions match TRBD1. This CDR3 is built from 14 residues. Germline V gene lookup returns CDR1 SGDLS and CDR2 YYNGEE. V lost 3 bases and J lost 2; bases outside the gene matches: 4. The CDR3 nucleotides read TGTGCCAGCAGCGCTTGGACAGGACAAGAGACCCAGTACTTC. Translation gives CASSAWTGQETQYF.

V usage is TRBV10-2 and J usage is TRBJ2-3; D remains unclear. CDR1 and CDR2 from the germline V gene are WSHSY and SAAADI. The CDR3 has 15 amino acids. Trimming removed 7 bases at V and 2 bases at J, with 16 bases between. This CDR3 reads CASTELGGDTDTQYF. CDR3 coding DNA: TGCGCCAGCACCGAGCTAGGTGGTGACACAGATACGCAGTATTTT.

The count of this clone is one. The chain employs TRBV19 and TRBJ2-7, with TRBD2 matching over 12 bases. Germline V gene sequence: CDR1 LNHDA, CDR2 SQIVND (reference sequence). The V and J ends lost 0 bases and 4 bases, in that order; junction bases with no gene match: 4. The CDR3 length is 16 residues. The CDR3 DNA sequence: TGTGCCAGTAGTATAGATTCTAGCGGGAGGGATTACGAGCAGTACTTC. Protein product: CASSIDSSGRDYEQYF.

The rearrangement links TRBV6-5 to TRBJ1-1; 7 bases match TRBD1. J gave up 2 bases and V 5 bases, and 8 bases lay outside the gene matches. Germline CDR1 is MNHEY and CDR2 is SVGAGI. CDR3 size: 15 residues. The CDR3 nucleotides are TGTGCCAGCAGTCTCACGAGACAGGGAAACACTGAAGCTTTCTTT. It encodes CASSLTRQGNTEAFF.

This clone showed up just once. The J gene is TRBJ1-5, the V gene TRBV19; TRBD1 matches 8 bases. The V segment lost 6 bases and the J segment 3 bases; nucleotides outside the gene matches: 7. Germline assignment: CDR1 LNHDA and CDR2 SQIVND (reference sequence). This CDR3 spans 15 amino acids. Written as DNA, the CDR3 is TGTGCCAGTAGGACCGGACAGGGCACCAATCAGCCCCAGCATTTT. The encoded protein is CASRTGQGTNQPQHF.

The V call is TRBV9, the J call TRBJ1-4; TRBD1 is a possible D gene (5 bases). The CDR3 spans 13 residues. Germline V gene lookup returns CDR1 SGDLS and CDR2 YYNGEE. The V end lost 0 bases, the J end lost 10 bases, and 10 bases lay between the germline ends. CDR3 in DNA: TGTGCCAGCAGCGTAGCTTCGGGGGGAAAACTGTTTTTT. Amino acids: CASSVASGGKLFF.

This rearrangement joins TRBV5-1 to TRBJ2-7, with a tentative D call TRBD1 (6 bases). Between the trimmed V and J ends, which lost 2 bases and 3 bases, there was a span of 6 bases. Per germline, CDR1 SGHRS and CDR2 YFSETQ. CDR3 size: 12 residues. CDR3 DNA sequence: TGCGCCAGCAGCTTACAGGGCTACGAGCAGTACTTC. Translation: CASSLQGYEQYF.

CDR3 in amino acids: CASSSGGPQVDEQFF. DNA of the CDR3: TGCGCCAGCAGCTCGGGAGGGCCACAAGTCGATGAGCAGTTCTTC. The chain combines TRBV4-1 with TRBJ2-1, with 8 bases matching TRBD2. The ends lost 5 bases at V and 8 bases at J; junction bases unmatched: 11. The CDR3 length is 15 residues. The germline V gene encodes CDR1 MGHRA and CDR2 YSYEKL.

The V and J genes are TRBV6-1 and TRBJ2-5; 8 bases match TRBD1. The CDR3 sequence is 12 residues long. The germline V gene has CDR1 MNHNS and CDR2 SASEGT. V was clipped by 11 bases and J by 1 base; unmatched bases: 3. The CDR3 nucleotides read TGTGCCGGACAGGGTGTCCAAGAGACCCAGTACTTC. It is translated as CAGQGVQETQYF.

This clone was counted once. The rearrangement joins TRBV6-5 to TRBJ2-7, with D unclear. CDR1 is MNHEY and CDR2 is SVGAGI in the germline V gene. V gave up 2 bases and J gave up 1 base, with 9 bases separating them. This CDR3 is built from 14 residues. This CDR3 reads CASSYEAFSYEQYF. The DNA of the CDR3 is TGTGCCAGCAGTTACGAAGCGTTTTCCTACGAGCAGTACTTC.

J is TRBJ2-5 and V is TRBV10-2; D gene unclear. The CDR3 is 14 residues long. The V and J ends lost 3 bases and 1 base respectively, with 9 bases between them. From germline, CDR1 is WSHSY and CDR2 SAAADI. The CDR3 spells CASSEYRSQETQYF. DNA for the CDR3: TGCGCCAGCAGTGAATACAGAAGCCAAGAGACCCAGTACTTC.

The J gene is TRBJ1-4, the V gene TRBV14; D gene ambiguous. V was cut by 0 bases and J by 3 bases, with 8 bases left in between. CDR3 length: 15 residues. Germline V lookup: CDR1 SGHDN, CDR2 FVKESK. The CDR3, as DNA: TGTGCCAGCAGCCAAGATACCGGGGCTAATGAAAAACTGTTTTTT. This encodes CASSQDTGANEKLFF.